This entry lists 21 T cell receptor beta chains sequenced from one sample in a study of cytomegalovirus exposure and HLA in healthy donors. Sequenced by immunoSEQ multiplex PCR; TCRdb stores in-frame clones only, minus some. The data contain about 200,000 clones, around 86% of them singletons. Sample: PBMCs. The origin of the receptors is a young woman in good health and CMV-seropositive.

The chain links TRBV9 to TRBJ2-3; maybe TRBD1 (6 bases). Trimming took off 4 bases at V and 2 bases at J, with 17 bases between the two ends. CDR3 length: 16 amino acids. Germline CDR1 is SGDLS and CDR2 is YYNGEE. Written as DNA, the CDR3 is TGTGCCAGCAGCCCCCCGGGACATACCCTCACAGATACGCAGTATTTT. Translating it yields CASSPPGHTLTDTQYF.

The chain uses TRBV6-1 and TRBJ1-2; TRBD1 matches 7 bases. This CDR3 has 15 amino acids. The ends lost 5 bases at V and 0 bases at J; junction bases unmatched: 6. Per the germline V gene, CDR1 is MNHNS and CDR2 is SASEGT. The CDR3 loop reads CASSTGQRTNYGYTF. Here the CDR3 DNA reads TGTGCCAGCAGTACGGGACAGCGCACTAACTATGGCTACACCTTC.

This clone was detected once. The V gene is TRBV9, the J gene TRBJ1-1; maybe TRBD1 (6 bases). The CDR3 runs 11 residues. With 4 bases removed from V and 8 bases from J, the gap between germline ends came to 9 bases. Germline assignment: CDR1 SGDLS and CDR2 YYNGEE. CDR3: CASSPGTEAFF. DNA for the CDR3: TGTGCCAGCAGCCCCGGGACAGAAGCTTTCTTT.

The J gene is TRBJ2-5, the V gene TRBV18; no firm D call. The CDR3 is made up of 14 amino acids. Germline V gene data show CDR1 as KGHSH and CDR2 as LQKENI. V was clipped by 6 bases and J by 0 bases, with 11 bases between them. The CDR3, as DNA: TGTGCCAGCTCCGACATACGCAACCAAGAGACCCAGTACTTC. It specifies CASSDIRNQETQYF.

The chain links TRBV11-3 to TRBJ2-7; D is perhaps TRBD1 (6 bases). Germline V gene lookup returns CDR1 SGHNT and CDR2 YENEEA. The CDR3 runs 15 residues. V was trimmed by 5 bases and J by 4 bases, leaving 18 bases between them. This chain's CDR3 is CASSETGAAEYEQYF. In DNA form, the CDR3 reads TGTGCCAGCAGCGAGACAGGAGCGGCTGAGTACGAGCAGTACTTC.

The rearrangement uses TRBV5-4 and TRBJ1-1, with D possibly TRBD1 on 6 matching bases. The CDR3 runs 15 residues. Trimming removed 0 bases at V and 5 bases at J, with 14 bases between. Germline CDR1 reads SGHNT; CDR2 reads YYREEE (reference sequence). CDR3 nucleotides: TGTGCCAGCAGCTTGGTTCCCAGGGGTCGGACTGAAGCTTTCTTT. This encodes CASSLVPRGRTEAFF.

The V gene is TRBV9, the J gene TRBJ2-6; D unclear. The germline gives CDR1 SGDLS, CDR2 YYNGEE. V lost 3 bases to trimming and J lost 5 bases, with 15 bases between them. This CDR3 region has 16 residues. The CDR3 here is CASSGSSGPRANVLTF. CDR3 in DNA: TGTGCCAGCAGCGGGTCCTCAGGCCCCCGGGCCAACGTCCTGACTTTC.

This chain's CDR3 is CATAPGQGVSGYTF. CDR3 sequence (DNA): TGTGCCACCGCACCGGGACAGGGGGTTTCTGGCTACACCTTC. The chain has TRBV2 and TRBJ1-2; TRBD1 aligns across 11 bases. The CDR3 runs 14 residues. Germline values: CDR1 SNHLY, CDR2 FYNNEI. Germline trimming cut 10 bases from V and 7 bases from J; bases unmatched to any gene: 11.

This sequence joins TRBV28 and TRBJ1-5; the match to TRBD1 covers 10 bases. CDR1 is MDHEN, CDR2 SYDVKM, per germline. V lost 8 bases and J lost 6; bases outside the gene matches: 7. CDR3 size: 14 residues. CDR3 protein: CASRQGAILQPQHF. The CDR3 DNA is TGTGCCAGCCGACAGGGGGCAATTCTTCAGCCCCAGCATTTT.

This chain connects TRBV10-1 to TRBJ2-7; D remains ambiguous. Germline V gene data show CDR1 as WNHNN and CDR2 as SYGVQD (reference sequence). Trimming removed 2 bases at V and 2 bases at J, with 10 bases between. This CDR3 has 14 amino acids. The CDR3 DNA reads as TGCGCCAGCAGTGAGACCCAGATGGCCTACGAGCAGTACTTC. This sequence encodes CASSETQMAYEQYF.

The CDR3 here is CASSLPEGRHEQYF. The CDR3 DNA sequence: TGTGCCAGCAGTTTACCCGAGGGGAGGCACGAGCAGTACTTC. The rearrangement links TRBV28 to TRBJ2-7; TRBD2 might be the D (6 bases). The ends were cut back, 2 bases at V and 5 bases at J, with 13 bases in the middle. Germline V gene data show CDR1 as MDHEN and CDR2 as SYDVKM. The CDR3 extends over 14 amino acids. Drawing the rest from reference TRBV28 and TRBJ2-7, the complete variable domain is DVKVTQSSRYLVKRTGEKVFLECVQDMDHENMFWYRQDPGLGLRLIYFSYDVKMKEKGDIPEGYSVSREKKERFSLILESASTNQTSMYLCASSLPEGRHEQYFGPGTRLTVT.

This chain links TRBV13 with TRBJ2-7; 8 positions agree with TRBD1. V was pared by 5 bases and J by 7 bases, with 13 bases of the junction left unmatched. Germline V gene sequence: CDR1 PRHDT, CDR2 FYEKMQ (reference sequence). The CDR3 runs 15 residues. CDR3 coding DNA: TGTGCCAGCAGCCCACAGGGGGTTAGGGCGTGGGAGCAGTACTTC. Translating it yields CASSPQGVRAWEQYF.

The chain couples TRBV5-6 to TRBJ1-1, with D tentatively TRBD1 (6 bases). Trimming took 2 bases from V and 2 from J, leaving 13 bases between them. Per germline, CDR1 SGHDT and CDR2 YYEEEE. The length of the CDR3 is 15 residues. Here the CDR3 DNA reads TGTGCCAGCAGCTTAGAGACAGGAGTTAACACTGAAGCTTTCTTT. Protein product: CASSLETGVNTEAFF.

The rearrangement links TRBV27 to TRBJ1-5, with D perhaps matching TRBD1 (6 bases). CDR3 size: 14 residues. With 2 bases removed from V and 2 bases from J, the gap between germline ends came to 7 bases. Germline V gene data show CDR1 as MNHEY and CDR2 as SMNVEV (reference sequence). The CDR3 spells CASSLAGGNQPQHF. The CDR3 region has the DNA TGTGCCAGCAGTTTAGCAGGGGGCAATCAGCCCCAGCATTTT.

The V and J genes are TRBV27 and TRBJ2-3, with 8 bases fitting TRBD2. V lost 2 bases and J lost 2; bases outside the gene matches: 6. This CDR3 is 16 amino acids long. Germline CDR1 is MNHEY and CDR2 is SMNVEV (reference sequence). The CDR3 DNA sequence: TGTGCCAGCAGTTTAAGACTAGCGCTAGTCACAGATACGCAGTATTTT. Translating it yields CASSLRLALVTDTQYF.

The chain combines TRBV6-5 with TRBJ1-2; unclear D gene. Germline CDR1 MNHEY, CDR2 SVGAGI. V lost 6 bases to trimming and J lost 2 bases, with 13 bases between them. The CDR3 runs 14 residues. CDR3 protein: CASSSYRENYGYTF. Here the CDR3 DNA reads TGTGCCAGCAGCTCATACCGGGAGAACTATGGCTACACCTTC.

This sequence joins TRBV14 and TRBJ2-5; 7 bases line up with TRBD1. The V segment lost 4 bases and the J segment 1 base; nucleotides outside the gene matches: 6. The CDR3 extends over 15 amino acids. CDR1 and CDR2 (germline): SGHDN, FVKESK. DNA of the CDR3: TGTGCCAGCAGCCGTAGGGGGCTCAGCCAAGAGACCCAGTACTTC. Protein: CASSRRGLSQETQYF.

The chain couples TRBV27 to TRBJ2-1; 8 nucleotides match TRBD1. The CDR3 consists of 15 residues. V was pared by 9 bases and J by 6 bases, with 13 bases of the junction left unmatched. Per the germline V gene, CDR1 is MNHEY and CDR2 is SMNVEV (reference sequence). The CDR3: CASSLGAGGFNEQFF. Written as DNA, the CDR3 is TGTGCCAGTTCGCTCGGAGCAGGGGGCTTCAATGAGCAGTTCTTC.

The chain uses TRBV27 and TRBJ1-5; TRBD1 matches 9 bases. Germline CDR1 MNHEY, CDR2 SMNVEV (reference sequence). J gave up 7 bases and V 5 bases, and 9 bases lay outside the gene matches. The CDR3 runs to 15 residues. Here the CDR3 DNA reads TGTGCCAGCAGTCCCCTCGGGACAGGGAAACAGCCCCAGCATTTT. Protein: CASSPLGTGKQPQHF.

This clone appeared a few times. The rearrangement joins TRBV4-1 to TRBJ1-1, with D maybe TRBD1 (6 bases). This CDR3 spans 14 amino acids. Germline assignment: CDR1 MGHRA and CDR2 YSYEKL. Deletions cut 1 base from V and 4 bases from J, with 10 bases between. The CDR3 nucleotides are TGCGCCAGCAGCCAAGTTAGAGGGGGCACTGAAGCTTTCTTT. It codes for CASSQVRGGTEAFF.

V usage is TRBV19 and J usage is TRBJ1-5, with 7 nucleotides matching TRBD1. The CDR3 is 12 amino acids. Germline loops: CDR1 LNHDA, CDR2 SQIVND (reference sequence). V shed 8 bases, J shed 4 bases, and the junction held 2 bases outside the gene matches. The CDR3 protein is CASRQGNQPQHF. CDR3 nucleotide sequence: TGTGCCAGTCGACAGGGTAATCAGCCCCAGCATTTT.